The 2 T cell receptor beta chains in this list originate from one sample, sequenced in a study of blood T cell repertoires in COVID-19. Libraries were prepared by immunoSEQ multiplex PCR; TCRdb keeps only in-frame clonotypes and omits some of them. The repertoire holds about 76,000 clones, roughly nine tenths seen once, with over 1.2% in the top ten. The sequenced sample was peripheral blood. The receptor set was obtained from a man aged 45-65 years with acute or convalescent COVID-19.

The chain employs TRBV7-9 and TRBJ1-5; D gene ambiguous. V lost 5 bases and J 3 bases, leaving 8 bases between the germline ends. Germline V gene data show CDR1 as SEHNR and CDR2 as FQNEAQ (reference sequence). This CDR3 comprises 13 residues. This chain's CDR3 is CASSQQANQPQHF. The DNA of the CDR3 is TGTGCCAGCAGCCAGCAGGCCAATCAGCCCCAGCATTTT. Full variable domain (outside the CDR3, taken from reference TRBV7-9 and TRBJ1-5): DTGVSQNPRHKITKRGQNVTFRCDPISEHNRLYWYRQTLGQGPEFLTYFQNEAQLEKSRLLSDRFSAERPKGSFSTLEIQRTEQGDSAMYLCASSQQANQPQHFGDGTRLSIL.

This chain uses TRBV3-1 (or the pseudogene TRBV3-2) with TRBJ1-5; D perhaps matches TRBD1 (5 bases). The CDR3 runs to 13 residues. The V and J ends lost 2 bases and 9 bases respectively, with 11 bases between them. Germline V gives CDR1 LGHDT, CDR2 YNNKEL (reference sequence). The CDR3 loop reads CASSQSGSGPQHF. The DNA of the CDR3 is TGTGCCAGCAGCCAATCAGGGTCAGGGCCCCAGCATTTT.